The 16 T cell receptor beta chains below all came from one sample that was sequenced in a study of tumor-infiltrating lymphocytes in localized non-small cell lung cancer. Method: immunoSEQ multiplex PCR; TCRdb's copy keeps in-frame clones and lacks some. The table lists some 12,000 clones, just over 85% of them singletons. Sequences were obtained from uninvolved lung tissue not adjacent to the tumor. Receptors were obtained from a human donor with non-small cell lung cancer.

This rearrangement joins TRBV11-2 to TRBJ2-7; TRBD1 agrees at 11 bases. The V gene end was trimmed by 0 bases and the J gene end by 4 bases; junction bases not matched to a gene: 2. CDR1 is SGHAT and CDR2 is FQNNGV in the germline V gene. CDR3 length: 15 amino acids. CDR3 loop: CASSLEGTGGYEQYF. CDR3 DNA sequence: TGTGCCAGCAGCTTAGAAGGGACAGGGGGGTACGAGCAGTACTTC.

This chain joins TRBV12-5 and TRBJ2-7; D gene ambiguous. The CDR3 has 13 amino acids. Germline assignment: CDR1 LGHNT and CDR2 FRNRAP. V dropped 5 bases and J dropped 2 bases, with 10 bases sitting between them. The DNA for the CDR3 is TGTGCTAGTGGTCTGACTCGTCCCTACGAGCAGTACTTC. It codes for CASGLTRPYEQYF.

The chain couples TRBV5-4 to TRBJ1-2; 7 nucleotides agree with TRBD1. The CDR3 length is 12 residues. The V and J ends lost 4 bases and 5 bases, in that order; junction bases with no gene match: 2. Germline loops: CDR1 SGHNT, CDR2 YYREEE (reference sequence). The CDR3 is CASSTDRYGYTF. Written as DNA, the CDR3 is TGTGCCAGCAGCACGGACAGGTATGGCTACACCTTC.

The V gene is TRBV5-1, the J gene TRBJ1-1; the match to TRBD1 covers 8 bases. V gave up 4 bases and J gave up 1 base; unmatched junction bases: 3. CDR3 length: 14 residues. Germline V gene sequence: CDR1 SGHRS, CDR2 YFSETQ. In DNA, the CDR3 is TGCGCCAGCAGCCGGGGACAGGAGAACACTGAAGCTTTCTTT. This gives the protein CASSRGQENTEAFF.

The chain couples TRBV4-1 to TRBJ1-2; 7 bases are shared with TRBD1. V lost 0 bases to trimming and J lost 2 bases; unmatched junction nucleotides: 6. The CDR3 is 16 amino acids. Germline CDR1 MGHRA, CDR2 YSYEKL. The CDR3 here is CASSQDPGGINYGYTF. In nucleotides, the CDR3 is TGCGCCAGCAGCCAAGATCCAGGGGGAATCAACTATGGCTACACCTTC.

The V and J genes are TRBV23-1 and TRBJ1-3, with a possible D match to TRBD1 (6 bases). TRBV23-1 is an ORF for which the function is uncertain. The CDR3 sequence is 16 residues long. Trimming stripped 4 bases from V and 3 bases from J, with 16 bases between. CDR3 protein: CASSPRERGDGNTIYF. The CDR3 nucleotides read TGCGCCAGCAGTCCCCGGGAAAGGGGGGATGGAAACACCATATATTTT.

This sequence joins TRBV5-1 and TRBJ1-2, with 8 bases matching TRBD1. CDR3 size: 14 residues. The V and J ends lost 0 bases and 9 bases, in that order; junction bases with no gene match: 7. The V gene's germline CDR1 is SGHRS and CDR2 YFSETQ. CDR3 bases: TGCGCCAGCAGCTTGGGACAGGGGTATGAGAGCTACACCTTC. Its protein is CASSLGQGYESYTF.

This clone is a singleton in its sample. V is TRBV5-1 and J is TRBJ2-3, with D perhaps matching TRBD1 or TRBD2 (5 bases each). From germline, CDR1 is SGHRS and CDR2 YFSETQ. This CDR3 has 15 amino acids. V lost 0 bases to trimming and J lost 2 bases, with 10 bases between them. CDR3 protein: CASSLAGAPTDTQYF. The CDR3 bases are TGCGCCAGCAGCTTGGCCGGGGCACCCACAGATACGCAGTATTTT.

The gene calls are TRBV27 and TRBJ1-1; no clear D. The V gene lost 3 bases and the J gene lost 1 base, with 15 bases spanning the gap. CDR1 is MNHEY, CDR2 SMNVEV, per germline (reference sequence). The CDR3 runs 16 residues. CDR3 nucleotides: TGTGCCAGCAGTTTTAACGGGATTACGGAGAACACTGAAGCTTTCTTT. Amino acids: CASSFNGITENTEAFF.

The V and J genes are TRBV6-1 and TRBJ1-3, with a possible D match to TRBD1 (5 bases). In germline, CDR1 is MNHNS, CDR2 SASEGT. V was clipped by 1 base and J by 4 bases, with 17 bases between them. This CDR3 has 17 residues. CDR3: CASSEGQGRVYGNTIYF. In nucleotides, the CDR3 is TGTGCCAGCAGTGAAGGCCAAGGCAGGGTCTACGGAAACACCATATATTTT.

The chain recombines TRBV4-1 with TRBJ2-5, with D possibly TRBD2 on 5 matching bases. This CDR3 region has 14 residues. The V end was cut by 1 base, the J end by 2 bases, with 8 bases between. Germline V gene lookup returns CDR1 MGHRA and CDR2 YSYEKL. In nucleotides, the CDR3 is TGCGCCAGCAGCCAAGGGGGAGAACAAGAGACCCAGTACTTC. This codes for CASSQGGEQETQYF.

V usage is TRBV5-4 and J usage is TRBJ1-2; TRBD1 might be the D (5 bases). Trimming took off 0 bases at V and 2 bases at J, with 11 bases between the two ends. The CDR3 totals 15 residues. Per germline, CDR1 SGHNT and CDR2 YYREEE (reference sequence). For the CDR3, the DNA is TGTGCCAGCAGCTTGGGGTTAGGGGAAAACTATGGCTACACCTTC. This sequence encodes CASSLGLGENYGYTF.

The chain joins TRBV6-6 to TRBJ1-5, with 7 nucleotides matching TRBD1. Germline V CDR1 and CDR2: MNHNY, SVGAGI (reference sequence). V gave up 6 bases and J gave up 14 bases; unmatched junction bases: 13. The CDR3 length is 13 residues. The chain's CDR3 is CASREGTASPKHF. The DNA of the CDR3 is TGTGCCAGCAGGGAAGGGACAGCCTCGCCAAAGCATTTT.

The chain is built from TRBV7-9 and TRBJ2-7, with D hard to call. In germline, CDR1 is SEHNR, CDR2 FQNEAQ (reference sequence). The CDR3 is made up of 15 amino acids. V was trimmed by 2 bases and J by 0 bases, leaving 11 bases between them. Written as DNA, the CDR3 is TGTGCCAGCAGCTTAAGTCCATCGATCTCCTACGAGCAGTACTTC. Encoded protein: CASSLSPSISYEQYF.

The CDR3 DNA reads TGTGCCAGCACAAGGACAGGGGACACAGATACGCAGTATTTT. Protein: CASTRTGDTDTQYF. J is TRBJ2-3 and V is TRBV6-5, with 9 bases identical to TRBD1. Trimming at V came to 7 bases and at J to 2 bases, leaving 4 bases not matched to a gene. The CDR3 runs 14 residues. Germline values: CDR1 MNHEY, CDR2 SVGAGI.

The chain is built from TRBV27 and TRBJ2-2, with unresolved D. Germline assignment: CDR1 MNHEY and CDR2 SMNVEV (reference sequence). V was clipped by 7 bases and J by 5 bases, with 11 bases between them. The CDR3 covers 13 residues. The CDR3, as DNA: TGTGCCAGCAACCCCAAAGGGACCGGGGAGCTGTTTTTT. Translated, it gives CASNPKGTGELFF.